The rows below give T cell receptor beta chains drawn from one sample of a study of blood T cell repertoires in COVID-19. This table comes from immunoSEQ multiplex PCR, and its TCRdb copy is limited to in-frame clones, with some not included. The data hold roughly 50,000 clones, with under 90% observed a single time. Sequenced material: peripheral blood. Receptors originate from a woman aged 60-75 years with acute or convalescent COVID-19. CDR3s include the opening cysteine and the closing phenylalanine or tryptophan. The order of the fields is clone size, D gene, V gene, J gene, CDR3 DNA, CDR3 protein. D genes are given only for firm matches. Some rows have no size entry. The others give once, few or many, or a class for an expanded clone.

>few|-|TRBV5-1|TRBJ1-2
TGCGCCAGCAGCCTCTCAGGGCTTGGAGATGGCTACACCTTC
CASSLSGLGDGYTF
>-|-|TRBV9|TRBJ2-5
TGTGCCAGCAGCGTAGTTGTGGGCGTCGGAGAGACCCAGTACTTC
CASSVVVGVGETQYF
>-|-|TRBV18|TRBJ1-1
TGTGCCAGCTCACAAGCAAACAGGAACACTGAAGCTTTCTTT
CASSQANRNTEAFF
>-|-|TRBV5-5|TRBJ2-3
TGTGCCAGCAGCTTGGCCCCGGGGGCAGATACGCAGTATTTT
CASSLAPGADTQYF
>-|TRBD2|TRBV7-6|TRBJ2-1
TGTGCCAGCAGCTCCGGGACTAACCCCTACAATGAGCAGTTCTTC
CASSSGTNPYNEQFF
>once|-|TRBV12-3/TRBV12-4|TRBJ2-7
TGTGCCAGCAGTTTCGGTGTTACCTACGAGCAGTACTTC
CASSFGVTYEQYF
>-|-|TRBV7-3|TRBJ2-1
TGTGCCAGCAGCCCAACCGCCAGATCTGAGCAGTTCTTC
CASSPTARSEQFF
>-|TRBD1|TRBV27|TRBJ2-3
TGTGCCAGCAGTTCCCGGGACAGTGGGGATACGCAGTATTTT
CASSSRDSGDTQYF
>once|TRBD1|TRBV6-5|TRBJ1-1
TGTGCCAGCAGGGATCAAGACAGGGCGAACACTGAAGCTTTCTTT
CASRDQDRANTEAFF
>-|-|TRBV30|TRBJ2-2
TGTGCCTGGAGGGACATCGGAACGAACACCGGGGAGCTGTTTTTT
CAWRDIGTNTGELFF
>-|TRBD1|TRBV5-4|TRBJ1-2
TGTGCCAGCAGCTTGGGACAGGGGAGGGCTAACTATGGCTACACCTTC
CASSLGQGRANYGYTF
>-|-|TRBV5-5|TRBJ1-1
TGTGCCAGCAGTTCCCGGACAGCTCTGAACACTGAAGCTTTCTTT
CASSSRTALNTEAFF
>once|TRBD1|TRBV9|TRBJ1-4
TGTGCCAGCAGCGTAGGGGCAGGGGGCACTGAAAAACTGTTTTTT
CASSVGAGGTEKLFF
>-|-|TRBV30|TRBJ1-5
TGTGCCTGGAGCCCGGGAGGGAACGGTCAGCCCCAGCATTTT
CAWSPGGNGQPQHF
>-|TRBD1|TRBV4-2|TRBJ1-6
TGTGCCAGCAGCCAAGTGGGACAGGGGATCAATTCACCCCTCCACTTT
CASSQVGQGINSPLHF
>-|-|TRBV5-1|TRBJ2-2
TGCGCCAGCAGCTTGGTTCCAGGGACCGGGGAGCTGTTTTTT
CASSLVPGTGELFF
>-|TRBD2|TRBV7-9|TRBJ2-1
TGTGCCAGCAGCTTAGGACTAGCGGGGGGTGAGCAGTTCTTC
CASSLGLAGGEQFF
>-|TRBD1|TRBV7-2|TRBJ1-3
TGTGCCAGCAGCTCTGCTACAGGGGCTGGAAACACCATATATTTT
CASSSATGAGNTIYF
>-|-|TRBV11-3|TRBJ2-2
TGTGCCAGCAGCTCCGCCCGACACGGGGAGCTGTTTTTT
CASSSARHGELFF
>-|TRBD2|TRBV9|TRBJ2-1
TGTGCCAGCAGCATAACTAGCGGGAGGGCCAGTGAGCAGTTCTTC
CASSITSGRASEQFF
>-|TRBD2|TRBV9|TRBJ2-1
TGTGCCAGCAGCGCGATAGCGGGGGAGTACAATGAGCAGTTCTTC
CASSAIAGEYNEQFF
>-|TRBD1|TRBV12-3/TRBV12-4|TRBJ2-7
TGTGCCAGCAGTTTCAGGGGGCCCTACGAGCAGTACTTC
CASSFRGPYEQYF
>-|TRBD1|TRBV16|TRBJ1-5
TGTGCCAGCAGCCAATCTCGAGGGGGCTTTGTTCCCCAGCATTTT
CASSQSRGGFVPQHF
>-|TRBD2|TRBV10-3|TRBJ2-2
TGTGCCATCAGTGTTAGCGGGGGGGCGAACACCGGGGAGCTGTTTTTT
CAISVSGGANTGELFF
>-|TRBD2|TRBV29-1|TRBJ2-1
TGCAGCGTCTACGACGGGGGAGGGATCGAGCAGTTCTTC
CSVYDGGGIEQFF
>-|TRBD2|TRBV6-5|TRBJ2-7
TGTGCCAGCAGCAAAGGACTAGCGGGATCCTACGCGCAGTACTTC
CASSKGLAGSYAQYF
>few|TRBD1|TRBV29-1|TRBJ1-5
TGCAGCGTTTCCGGCGCAGGGGGAGATCAGCCCCAGCATTTT
CSVSGAGGDQPQHF
>-|-|TRBV18|TRBJ1-1
TGTGCCAGCTCACCACGTCCGGGGTTAGACACTGAAGCTTTCTTT
CASSPRPGLDTEAFF
>-|-|TRBV7-9|TRBJ1-2
TGTGCCAGCAGCTTAGGCGGCGGGGATCATGGCTACACCTTC
CASSLGGGDHGYTF
>-|-|TRBV23-1|TRBJ1-1
TGCGCCAGCAGTCAATCGACCCCAGTGACAGGAACTGAGGGGATGAACACTGAAGCTTTCTTT
CASSQSTPVTGTEGMNTEAFF
>-|-|TRBV9|TRBJ2-1
TGTGCCAGCAGCCCGGGGCGACAGGCATACTACAATGAGCAGTTCTTC
CASSPGRQAYYNEQFF
>-|-|TRBV11-2|TRBJ1-6
TGTGCCAGCAGCTTAGTTAAGGGGTTCCGGAATTCACCCCTCCACTTT
CASSLVKGFRNSPLHF
>few|-|TRBV19|TRBJ2-2
TGTGCCAGTAGTATTGCAGGGGAGCGAACCGGGGAGCTGTTTTTT
CASSIAGERTGELFF
>once|TRBD2|TRBV30|TRBJ2-3
TGTGCCTGGCATCCGGGACTAGCGGGAGGACTAGTAGTTACAGATACGCAGTATTTT
CAWHPGLAGGLVVTDTQYF
>-|TRBD2|TRBV30|TRBJ2-3
TGTGCCTGGAGCGGCGGGAGGGATAGCACAGATACGCAGTATTTT
CAWSGGRDSTDTQYF
>-|-|TRBV15|TRBJ2-1
TGTGCCACCAGCAGTGATATCCAACGGAGCTCCTACAATGAGCAGTTCTTC
CATSSDIQRSSYNEQFF
>once|-|TRBV5-6|TRBJ2-3
TGTGCCAGCAGCTTGGGCCTTGTGGGCCTCACAGATACGCAGTATTTT
CASSLGLVGLTDTQYF
>-|TRBD2|TRBV15|TRBJ2-4
TGTGCCACCAGCAGAGATGGTGTACTAGCGGGGAACCTAGCCAAAAACATTCAGTACTTC
CATSRDGVLAGNLAKNIQYF
>once|-|TRBV3-1/TRBV3-2|TRBJ1-3
TGTGCCAGCAGCCAGAGGCTCGGAAACACCATATATTTT
CASSQRLGNTIYF
>once|-|TRBV7-9|TRBJ1-5
TGTGCCAGCAGCTTAGGCAGGGGATCCAATCAGCCCCAGCATTTT
CASSLGRGSNQPQHF
>-|-|TRBV5-6|TRBJ2-5
TGTGCCAGCAGCCCCATCTCTAGTGACCAAGAGACCCAGTACTTC
CASSPISSDQETQYF
>-|-|TRBV2|TRBJ2-5
TGTGCCAGCAGTTTACAGGGTGTGGAACAAGAGACCCAGTACTTC
CASSLQGVEQETQYF
>-|-|TRBV19|TRBJ1-1
TGTGCCAGTAGTACGCCCCGGGGGAACCGGGGGAACACTGAAGCTTTCTTT
CASSTPRGNRGNTEAFF
>-|-|TRBV7-9|TRBJ2-2
TGTGCCAGCAGCTACGGGACATCCGGGACCGGGGAGCTGTTTTTT
CASSYGTSGTGELFF